Listed below are T cell receptor beta chains from one sample, sequenced in a study of long-term antiretroviral therapy in people with HIV. The method was immunoSEQ multiplex PCR; TCRdb's version includes in-frame clones alone and lacks a portion of them. The sample contains approximately 10,000 clones, about 73% of which appear only once. The specimen comprised unsorted PBMCs, sampled approximately 3.1 years before starting antiretroviral therapy. The receptors come from a middle-aged man with HIV. Each CDR3 is given with its conserved first and last residue. D genes are given only for firm matches. Clone size is stated in some rows and not others, as once, few, many or a class when expanded.

j_call: TRBJ2-7; d_call: NA; cdr3_length: 14; v_call: TRBV5-4; clone_size: NA; cdr3_aa: CASSYFSNSYEQYF; cdr3_nt: TGTGCCAGCAGCTACTTCAGTAACTCCTACGAGCAGTACTTC
j_call: TRBJ2-5; d_call: TRBD2; cdr3_length: 15; v_call: TRBV5-6; clone_size: NA; cdr3_aa: CASSLGTSGRETQYF; cdr3_nt: TGTGCCAGCAGCTTGGGGACTAGCGGGAGGGAGACCCAGTACTTC
j_call: TRBJ2-3; d_call: TRBD2; cdr3_length: 15; v_call: TRBV7-2; clone_size: NA; cdr3_aa: CASSLAGGPTDTQYF; cdr3_nt: TGTGCCAGCAGCTTAGCGGGAGGGCCCACAGATACGCAGTATTTT
j_call: TRBJ2-2; d_call: TRBD1; cdr3_length: 15; v_call: TRBV11-3; clone_size: NA; cdr3_aa: CASSFRQGYTGELFF; cdr3_nt: TGTGCCAGCAGCTTCCGACAGGGCTACACCGGGGAGCTGTTTTTT
j_call: TRBJ1-1; d_call: NA; cdr3_length: 16; v_call: TRBV28; clone_size: NA; cdr3_aa: CASSLSPGRPNTEAFF; cdr3_nt: TGTGCCAGCAGTTTATCCCCGGGACGGCCGAACACTGAAGCTTTCTTT
j_call: TRBJ2-2; d_call: NA; cdr3_length: 12; v_call: TRBV6-1; clone_size: few; cdr3_aa: CASGVYTGELFF; cdr3_nt: TGTGCCAGCGGGGTTTACACCGGGGAGCTGTTTTTT
j_call: TRBJ2-6; d_call: NA; cdr3_length: 13; v_call: TRBV5-1; clone_size: NA; cdr3_aa: CASGVSGANVLTF; cdr3_nt: TGCGCCAGCGGTGTCTCTGGGGCCAACGTCCTGACTTTC
j_call: TRBJ2-7; d_call: TRBD2; cdr3_length: 16; v_call: TRBV4-2; clone_size: NA; cdr3_aa: CASSDLLAGGTYEQYF; cdr3_nt: TGTGCCAGCAGCGACCTACTAGCGGGAGGAACTTACGAGCAGTACTTC
j_call: TRBJ1-3; d_call: NA; cdr3_length: 15; v_call: TRBV7-2; clone_size: NA; cdr3_aa: CASSPEAQPTATIYF; cdr3_nt: TGTGCCAGCAGCCCAGAGGCACAGCCCACAGCCACCATATATTTT
j_call: TRBJ2-4; d_call: TRBD2; cdr3_length: 21; v_call: TRBV7-8; clone_size: NA; cdr3_aa: CASSPARSFGEVGRAKNIQYF; cdr3_nt: TGTGCCAGCAGCCCCGCCCGCAGCTTCGGGGAGGTCGGGAGGGCCAAAAACATTCAGTACTTC
j_call: TRBJ2-6; d_call: TRBD1; cdr3_length: 15; v_call: TRBV29-1; clone_size: few; cdr3_aa: CSVGQGAPGANVLTF; cdr3_nt: TGCAGCGTTGGGCAGGGGGCGCCCGGGGCCAACGTCCTGACTTTC
j_call: TRBJ2-3; d_call: TRBD2; cdr3_length: 18; v_call: TRBV9; clone_size: NA; cdr3_aa: CASSVRTSGRADADTQYF; cdr3_nt: TGTGCCAGCAGCGTCCGGACTAGCGGGAGGGCCGACGCAGATACGCAGTATTTT
j_call: TRBJ2-3; d_call: NA; cdr3_length: 15; v_call: TRBV7-9; clone_size: NA; cdr3_aa: CASSQEARGSDTQYF; cdr3_nt: TGTGCCAGCAGCCAAGAAGCTAGGGGCTCAGATACGCAGTATTTT
j_call: TRBJ2-7; d_call: TRBD1; cdr3_length: 11; v_call: TRBV20-1; clone_size: NA; cdr3_aa: CSRRQGYEQYF; cdr3_nt: TGCAGTCGTCGACAGGGCTACGAGCAGTACTTC
j_call: TRBJ1-4; d_call: TRBD1; cdr3_length: 16; v_call: TRBV28; clone_size: NA; cdr3_aa: CASSLLTGQIVEKLFF; cdr3_nt: TGTGCCAGCAGTCTCCTCACGGGACAGATTGTCGAAAAACTGTTTTTT
j_call: TRBJ2-1; d_call: TRBD2; cdr3_length: 15; v_call: TRBV27; clone_size: NA; cdr3_aa: CASSPLAGGPDEQFF; cdr3_nt: TGTGCCAGCAGTCCATTAGCGGGAGGGCCCGATGAGCAGTTCTTC
j_call: TRBJ2-1; d_call: NA; cdr3_length: 11; v_call: TRBV18; clone_size: NA; cdr3_aa: CASSLNGEQFF; cdr3_nt: TGTGCCAGCTCACTTAATGGGGAGCAGTTCTTC
j_call: TRBJ1-2; d_call: NA; cdr3_length: 14; v_call: TRBV27; clone_size: NA; cdr3_aa: CASSLRGAGYGYTF; cdr3_nt: TGTGCCAGCAGTTTAAGGGGGGCGGGCTATGGCTACACCTTC
j_call: TRBJ2-7; d_call: TRBD1; cdr3_length: 15; v_call: TRBV18; clone_size: NA; cdr3_aa: CASSPPEQGADEQYF; cdr3_nt: TGTGCCAGCTCACCACCCGAACAGGGGGCCGACGAGCAGTACTTC
j_call: TRBJ1-5; d_call: NA; cdr3_length: 18; v_call: TRBV28; clone_size: NA; cdr3_aa: CASSLAPGHHLINQPQHF; cdr3_nt: TGTGCCAGCAGTTTAGCCCCGGGACATCACTTAATTAATCAGCCCCAGCATTTT
j_call: TRBJ2-7; d_call: TRBD2; cdr3_length: 14; v_call: TRBV6-5; clone_size: NA; cdr3_aa: CASRSLADLYEQYF; cdr3_nt: TGTGCCAGCAGATCCCTAGCGGACCTTTACGAGCAGTACTTC
j_call: TRBJ2-2; d_call: NA; cdr3_length: 13; v_call: TRBV6-1; clone_size: NA; cdr3_aa: CASKEGLEGELFF; cdr3_nt: TGTGCCAGCAAGGAAGGGTTGGAGGGGGAGCTGTTTTTT
j_call: TRBJ2-3; d_call: NA; cdr3_length: 11; v_call: TRBV27; clone_size: NA; cdr3_aa: CASSFADTQYF; cdr3_nt: TGTGCCAGCAGTTTTGCAGATACGCAGTATTTT
j_call: TRBJ1-1; d_call: NA; cdr3_length: 11; v_call: TRBV6-5; clone_size: NA; cdr3_aa: CASSPGTGAFF; cdr3_nt: TGTGCCAGCAGTCCCGGGACGGGAGCTTTCTTT
j_call: TRBJ1-1; d_call: NA; cdr3_length: 16; v_call: TRBV30; clone_size: NA; cdr3_aa: CAWSFSGTILNTEAFF; cdr3_nt: TGTGCCTGGAGTTTTTCTGGGACAATTTTGAACACTGAAGCTTTCTTT
j_call: TRBJ1-1; d_call: NA; cdr3_length: 13; v_call: TRBV6-6; clone_size: NA; cdr3_aa: CASSYSKNTEAFF; cdr3_nt: TGTGCCAGCAGTTACTCAAAGAACACTGAAGCTTTCTTT
j_call: TRBJ2-1; d_call: TRBD2; cdr3_length: 15; v_call: TRBV19; clone_size: NA; cdr3_aa: CACKLAGGSYNEQFF; cdr3_nt: TGTGCCTGTAAACTAGCGGGAGGGTCCTACAATGAGCAGTTCTTC
j_call: TRBJ2-5; d_call: NA; cdr3_length: 11; v_call: TRBV30; clone_size: NA; cdr3_aa: CAWTGRETQYF; cdr3_nt: TGTGCCTGGACAGGCAGGGAGACCCAGTACTTC
j_call: TRBJ2-7; d_call: NA; cdr3_length: 16; v_call: TRBV4-1; clone_size: NA; cdr3_aa: CASSQDGGGGGAAQYF; cdr3_nt: TGCGCCAGCAGCCAAGATGGAGGTGGTGGGGGCGCGGCGCAGTACTTC